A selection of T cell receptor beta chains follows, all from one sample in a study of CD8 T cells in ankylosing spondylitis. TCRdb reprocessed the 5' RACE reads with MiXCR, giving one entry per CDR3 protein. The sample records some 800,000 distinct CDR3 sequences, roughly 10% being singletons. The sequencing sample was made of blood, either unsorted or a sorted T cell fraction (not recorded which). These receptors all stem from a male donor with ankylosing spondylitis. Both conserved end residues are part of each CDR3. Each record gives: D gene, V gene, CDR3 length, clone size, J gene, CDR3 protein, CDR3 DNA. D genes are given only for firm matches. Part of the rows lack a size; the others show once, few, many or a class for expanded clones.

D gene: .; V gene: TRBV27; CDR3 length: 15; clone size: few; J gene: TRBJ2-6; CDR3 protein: CASSYPQVSANVLTF; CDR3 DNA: TGTGCCAGCAGCTACCCTCAGGTATCGGCCAACGTCCTGACTTTC
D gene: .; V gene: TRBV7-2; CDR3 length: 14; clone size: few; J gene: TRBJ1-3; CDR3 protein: CASSLQGTGNTIYF; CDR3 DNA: TGTGCCAGCAGCCTCCAGGGCACTGGAAACACCATATATTTT
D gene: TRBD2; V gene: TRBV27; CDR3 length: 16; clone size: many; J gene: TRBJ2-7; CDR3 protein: CASSFFGAGESYEQYF; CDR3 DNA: TGTGCCAGCAGTTTTTTCGGGGCGGGAGAGTCCTACGAGCAGTACTTC
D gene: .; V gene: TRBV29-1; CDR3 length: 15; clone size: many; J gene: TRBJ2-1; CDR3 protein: CSSGTGQSAYNEQFF; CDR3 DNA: TGCAGCTCTGGGACCGGCCAAAGTGCCTACAATGAGCAGTTCTTC
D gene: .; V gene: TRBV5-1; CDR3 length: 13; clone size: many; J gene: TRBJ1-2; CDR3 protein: CASSVIPDYGYTF; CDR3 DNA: TGCGCCAGCAGCGTCATTCCAGACTATGGCTACACCTTC
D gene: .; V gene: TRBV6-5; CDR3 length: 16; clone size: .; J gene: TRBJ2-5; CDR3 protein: CASSYLTGPLQETQYF; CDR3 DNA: TGTGCCAGCAGTTATCTGACAGGACCCCTCCAAGAGACCCAGTACTTC
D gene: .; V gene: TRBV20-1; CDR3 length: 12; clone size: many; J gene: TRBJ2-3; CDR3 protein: CSARAWTDTQYF; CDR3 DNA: TGCAGTGCTAGAGCTTGGACAGATACGCAGTATTTT
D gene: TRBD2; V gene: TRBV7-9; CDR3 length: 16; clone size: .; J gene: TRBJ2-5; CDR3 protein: CASSSGLAGLGETQYF; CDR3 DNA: TGTGCCAGCAGCTCCGGACTAGCGGGACTAGGAGAGACCCAGTACTTC
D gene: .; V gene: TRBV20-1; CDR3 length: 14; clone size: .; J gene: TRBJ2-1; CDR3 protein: CSASKGLPSHEQFF; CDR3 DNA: TGCAGTGCTAGTAAGGGACTGCCTTCCCATGAGCAGTTCTTC
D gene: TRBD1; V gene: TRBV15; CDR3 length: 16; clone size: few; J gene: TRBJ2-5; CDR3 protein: CATSGTLQGGGETQYF; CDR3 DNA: TGTGCCACCAGCGGCACCCTACAGGGGGGAGGAGAGACCCAGTACTTC
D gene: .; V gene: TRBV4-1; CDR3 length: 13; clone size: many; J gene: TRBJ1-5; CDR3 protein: CASRADIEQPQHF; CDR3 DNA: TGCGCCAGCAGGGCGGACATTGAACAGCCCCAGCATTTT
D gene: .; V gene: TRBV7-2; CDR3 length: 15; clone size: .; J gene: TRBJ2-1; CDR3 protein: CASSFVGSQDNEQFF; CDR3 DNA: TGTGCCAGCAGCTTCGTAGGGAGTCAGGACAATGAGCAGTTCTTC
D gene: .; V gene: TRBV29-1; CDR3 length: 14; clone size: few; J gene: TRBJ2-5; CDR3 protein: CSGNPRGGQETQYF; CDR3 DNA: TGCAGCGGCAACCCTAGGGGGGGCCAAGAGACCCAGTACTTC
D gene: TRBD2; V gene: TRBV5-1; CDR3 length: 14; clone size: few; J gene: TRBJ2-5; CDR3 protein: CASSSGGAEETQYF; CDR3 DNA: TGCGCCAGTTCAAGCGGGGGGGCAGAAGAGACCCAGTACTTC
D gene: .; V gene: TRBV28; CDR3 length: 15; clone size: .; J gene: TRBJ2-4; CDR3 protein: CASLSSVGDITIQYF; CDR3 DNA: TGTGCCAGCCTCTCATCCGTCGGGGACATTACCATTCAGTACTTC
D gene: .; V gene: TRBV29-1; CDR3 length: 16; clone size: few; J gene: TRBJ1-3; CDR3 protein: CSVEDPSGASGNTIYF; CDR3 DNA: TGCAGCGTTGAAGATCCGTCAGGGGCATCAGGAAACACCATATATTTT
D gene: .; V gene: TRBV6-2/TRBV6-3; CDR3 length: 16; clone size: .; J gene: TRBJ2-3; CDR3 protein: CASSYSVGLITDTQYF; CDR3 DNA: TGTGCCAGCAGTTACTCAGTCGGACTTATCACAGATACGCAGTATTTT
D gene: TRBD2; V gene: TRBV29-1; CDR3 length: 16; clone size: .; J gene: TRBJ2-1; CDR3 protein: CSVATSGIGSYNERFF; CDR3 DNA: TGCAGCGTGGCGACTAGCGGGATTGGGTCCTACAATGAGCGGTTCTTC
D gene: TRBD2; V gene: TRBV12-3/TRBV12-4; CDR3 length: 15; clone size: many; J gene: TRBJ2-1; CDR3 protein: CASSFGSGVYNEQFF; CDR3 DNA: TGTGCCAGCAGTTTTGGGAGCGGGGTCTACAATGAGCAGTTCTTC
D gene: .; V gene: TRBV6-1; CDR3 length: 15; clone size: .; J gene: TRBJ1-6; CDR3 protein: CASSEVGSYNSPLHF; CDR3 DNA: TGTGCCAGCAGTGAGGTGGGCTCCTATAATTCACCCCTCCACTTT
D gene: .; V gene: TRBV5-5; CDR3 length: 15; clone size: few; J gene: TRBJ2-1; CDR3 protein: CASSARMGSYNEQFF; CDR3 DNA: TGTGCCAGCAGCGCCCGGATGGGGAGCTACAATGAGCAGTTCTTC
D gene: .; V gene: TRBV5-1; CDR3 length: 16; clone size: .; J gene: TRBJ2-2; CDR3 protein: CASSFVTGPNTGELFF; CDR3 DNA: TGCGCCAGCAGCTTCGTAACAGGGCCGAACACCGGGGAGCTGTTTTTT
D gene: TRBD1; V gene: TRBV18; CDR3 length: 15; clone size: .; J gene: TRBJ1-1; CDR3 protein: CASSAGGTGATEAFF; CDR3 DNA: TGTGCCAGCTCGGCTGGGGGGACAGGCGCCACTGAAGCTTTCTTT
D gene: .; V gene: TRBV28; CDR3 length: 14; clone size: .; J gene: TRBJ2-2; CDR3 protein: CASSPSVRSGELFF; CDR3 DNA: TGTGCCAGCAGTCCTTCTGTGCGGTCCGGGGAGCTGTTTTTT
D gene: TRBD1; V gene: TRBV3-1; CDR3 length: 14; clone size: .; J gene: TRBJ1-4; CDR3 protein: CASSLGRTGRKLFF; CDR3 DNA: TGTGCCAGCAGCCTCGGCCGGACAGGGCGAAAACTGTTTTTT
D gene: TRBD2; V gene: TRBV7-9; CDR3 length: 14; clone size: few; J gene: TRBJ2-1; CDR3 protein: CASSLTSSHNEQFF; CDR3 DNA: TGTGCCAGCAGCTTGACTAGCTCCCACAATGAGCAGTTCTTC
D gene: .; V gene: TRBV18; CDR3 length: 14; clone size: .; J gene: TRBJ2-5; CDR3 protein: CASSLQKNQETQYF; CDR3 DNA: TGTGCCAGCTCACTACAGAAAAACCAAGAGACCCAGTACTTC
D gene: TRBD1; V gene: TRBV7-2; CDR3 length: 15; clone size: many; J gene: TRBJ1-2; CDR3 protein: CASSLAGTGGREVTF; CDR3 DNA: TGTGCCAGCAGCTTAGCGGGTACAGGGGGCAGAGAGGTGACCTTC
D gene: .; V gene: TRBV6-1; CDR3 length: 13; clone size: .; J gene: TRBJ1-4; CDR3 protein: CASRRTEVEKLFF; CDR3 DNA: TGTGCCAGCAGGCGGACAGAGGTAGAAAAACTGTTTTTT
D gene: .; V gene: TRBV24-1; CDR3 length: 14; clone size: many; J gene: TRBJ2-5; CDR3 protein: CATSDPTKQETQYF; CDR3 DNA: TGTGCCACCAGTGATCCGACTAAACAAGAGACCCAGTACTTC
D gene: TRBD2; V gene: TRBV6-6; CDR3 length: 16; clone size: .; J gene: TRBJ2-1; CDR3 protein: CASSYSSSGRDHEQFF; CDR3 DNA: TGTGCCAGCAGTTACTCCTCCAGCGGGAGGGATCATGAGCAGTTCTTC
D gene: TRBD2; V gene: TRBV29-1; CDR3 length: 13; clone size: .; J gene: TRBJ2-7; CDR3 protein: CSVRGIAGYEQYF; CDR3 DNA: TGCAGCGTGCGCGGAATAGCGGGATACGAGCAGTACTTC
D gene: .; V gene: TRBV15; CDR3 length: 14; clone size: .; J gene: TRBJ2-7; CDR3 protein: CATSTLRSSYEQYF; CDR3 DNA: TGTGCCACCAGCACGTTGAGGAGCTCCTACGAGCAGTACTTC
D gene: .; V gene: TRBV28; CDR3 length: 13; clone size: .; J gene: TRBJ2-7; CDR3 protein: CASGERPTYEQYF; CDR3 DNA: TGTGCCAGCGGGGAACGGCCTACCTACGAGCAGTACTTC
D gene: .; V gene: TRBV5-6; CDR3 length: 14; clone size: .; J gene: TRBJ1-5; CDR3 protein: CASSLAGMDQPQHF; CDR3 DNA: TGTGCCAGCAGCTTGGCAGGTATGGATCAGCCCCAGCATTTT
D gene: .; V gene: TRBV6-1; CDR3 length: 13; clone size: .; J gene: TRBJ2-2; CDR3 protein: CASSETGFGELFF; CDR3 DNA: TGTGCCAGCAGCGAAACGGGCTTCGGGGAGCTGTTTTTT
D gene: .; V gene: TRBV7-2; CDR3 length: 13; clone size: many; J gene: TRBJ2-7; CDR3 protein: CASSPRTAYEQYF; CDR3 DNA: TGTGCCAGCAGTCCCCGGACAGCCTACGAGCAGTACTTC
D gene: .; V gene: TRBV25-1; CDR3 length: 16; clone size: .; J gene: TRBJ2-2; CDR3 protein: CASSGSGTAGTGELFF; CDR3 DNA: TGTGCCAGCAGTGGATCCGGGACAGCGGGCACCGGGGAGCTGTTTTTT
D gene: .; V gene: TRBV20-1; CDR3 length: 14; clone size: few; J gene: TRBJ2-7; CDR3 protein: CSVEVIGLRDEQYF; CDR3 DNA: TGCAGTGTCGAGGTTATAGGACTACGGGACGAGCAGTACTTC
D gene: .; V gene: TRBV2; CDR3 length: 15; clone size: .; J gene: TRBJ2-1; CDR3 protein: CASRPWGVIYNEQFF; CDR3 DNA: TGTGCCAGCAGACCCTGGGGGGTTATTTACAATGAGCAGTTCTTC